Shown below are 9 T cell receptor beta chains from a single sample sequenced in a study of a mutant IDH1 vaccine in newly diagnosed glioma. The table came from immunoSEQ multiplex PCR; TCRdb's copy has only in-frame clones and leaves some out. The table has approximately 51,000 clones, about three quarters seen once. These TCRs' antigens remain unknown. Time point of the sample: week 5, during vaccination. A single vaccine dose contained 300 ug of mutant IDH1 20-mer peptide, and topical imiquimod was used with it. The sequenced sample was PBMCs, obtained from a glioma patient whose treatment included an IDH1 peptide vaccine. The source is a woman aged 40 to 50 with glioma.

This clone was recorded a few times. The J gene is TRBJ1-4, the V gene TRBV12-5; TRBD1 is a possible D gene (6 bases). CDR3 length: 14 amino acids. Germline CDR1 reads LGHNT; CDR2 reads FRNRAP. Trimming took 3 bases from V and 5 from J, leaving 10 bases between them. The DNA for the CDR3 is TGTGCTAGTGGTTTAGGGGGACTAAATGAAAAACTGTTTTTT. This encodes CASGLGGLNEKLFF.

The chain joins TRBV2 to TRBJ1-2; 8 bases are a match to TRBD1. Per germline, CDR1 SNHLY and CDR2 FYNNEI. The length of the CDR3 is 13 residues. V lost 3 bases to trimming and J lost 6 bases; unmatched junction nucleotides: 3. The CDR3 reads CASSEWTGHGYTF. The CDR3 region has the DNA TGTGCCAGCAGTGAGTGGACAGGGCATGGCTACACCTTC.

This sequence joins TRBV9 and TRBJ2-3; 7 nucleotides align to TRBD1. There are 17 residues in the CDR3. Unmatched junction bases numbered 15, after V lost 5 bases and J lost 3 bases. The germline gives CDR1 SGDLS, CDR2 YYNGEE. The CDR3 spells CASSVSGQAPGTDTQYF. The CDR3 region has the DNA TGTGCCAGCAGTGTCAGTGGACAGGCTCCGGGGACAGATACGCAGTATTTT.

V and J are TRBV9 and TRBJ2-5; D might be TRBD1 (6 bases). Per the germline V gene, CDR1 is SGDLS and CDR2 is YYNGEE. V was trimmed by 2 bases and J by 3 bases, leaving 14 bases between them. The CDR3 extends over 15 amino acids. CDR3: CASSVRGTAEETQYF. The CDR3 bases are TGTGCCAGCAGCGTGAGGGGGACCGCCGAAGAGACCCAGTACTTC.

This chain uses TRBV5-1 with TRBJ2-3; D remains ambiguous. Germline-derived CDR1 and CDR2 are SGHRS and YFSETQ. The CDR3 runs 15 residues. The V end lost 3 bases, the J end lost 1 base, and 12 bases lay between the germline ends. The CDR3 region is CASSSRFLGTDTQYF. The CDR3 nucleotides read TGCGCCAGCAGCTCCCGATTTCTTGGCACAGATACGCAGTATTTT.

The rearrangement joins TRBV30 to TRBJ1-2, with 7 bases identical to TRBD1. This CDR3 has 16 amino acids. The J segment lost 4 bases and the V segment lost 2 bases, leaving 13 bases of the junction unmatched. The germline gives CDR1 GTSNPN, CDR2 SVGIG (reference sequence). Here the CDR3 reads CAWSSLEGARAYGYTF. In DNA form, the CDR3 reads TGTGCCTGGAGTTCCCTAGAGGGGGCTAGGGCCTATGGCTACACCTTC.

The chain recombines TRBV5-4 with TRBJ2-7, with 8 bases aligning to TRBD1. Germline lookup yields CDR1 SGHNT and CDR2 YYREEE (reference sequence). V lost 3 bases to trimming and J lost 5 bases; unmatched junction nucleotides: 7. The CDR3 has 14 amino acids. In DNA, the CDR3 is TGTGCCAGCAGCTCCAGGGGGCGATCACACGAGCAGTACTTC. Protein: CASSSRGRSHEQYF.

V is TRBV18 and J is TRBJ2-2; TRBD1 matches at 10 bases. The V and J ends lost 2 bases and 5 bases, in that order; junction bases with no gene match: 11. The CDR3 loop spans 18 amino acids. Germline V CDR1 and CDR2: KGHSH, LQKENI. CDR3 DNA sequence: TGTGCCAGCTCACCATTGCCGGGACAGGGGACAGGGACCGGGGAGCTGTTTTTT. Residues: CASSPLPGQGTGTGELFF. Drawing the rest from reference TRBV18 and TRBJ2-2, the complete variable domain is NAGVMQNPRHLVRRRGQEARLRCSPMKGHSHVYWYRQLPEEGLKFMVYLQKENIIDESGMPKERFSAEFPKEGPSILRIQQVVRGDSAAYFCASSPLPGQGTGTGELFFGEGSRLTVL.

The J gene is TRBJ2-3, the V gene TRBV6-6; D ambiguous. V lost 4 bases and J 5 bases, leaving 16 bases between the germline ends. The length of the CDR3 is 15 residues. The germline gives CDR1 MNHNY, CDR2 SVGAGI (reference sequence). The CDR3, as DNA: TGTGCCAGCAGTTGGGTAAGAAGCGCCCAAGATACGCAGTATTTT. Translation gives CASSWVRSAQDTQYF.